The clone carrying this T cell receptor beta chain was counted ten times or more. The antigen remains unidentified. The TCR library protocol was used to attach unique molecular identifiers. These identifiers were attached to individual cDNA molecules. Using its own MiXCR run on the 5' RACE reads, TCRdb lists one record per CDR3 protein. The table records 65,000 to 70,000 distinct CDR3 sequences, over 9% of them present only once. This CDR3 contains 13 residues. Looked up from germline, CDR1 is MNHNS and CDR2 is SASEGT. V lost 6 bases and J 3 bases, leaving 9 bases between the germline ends. The data belong to a study of early T cells in non-severe SARS-CoV-2 infection. Overall study: The input, bulk RNA from unsorted whole blood, was sequenced, and chains were unpaired. General study findings and limits: Comparison of clonotypes with VDJdb favored anti-spike CD8 responses while missing private and CD4 specificities.

The gene calls are TRBV6-1 and TRBJ1-5; D is ambiguous. The material sequenced was whole blood. The receptor comes from an adult who was a healthcare worker with PCR-confirmed SARS-CoV-2 infection or an uninfected control (not recorded which). CDR3 bases: TGTGCCAGCAGGAGACCAGACAATCAGCCCCAGCATTTT. Protein: CASRRPDNQPQHF.